The next 9 T cell receptor beta chains were all read from a single sample in a study of cytomegalovirus exposure and HLA in healthy donors. Data came from immunoSEQ multiplex PCR; TCRdb stores just in-frame clones and leaves some out. Here the sample spans 100,000 to 120,000 clones, approximately 90% being singletons. Specimen: PBMCs. These receptors came from a woman aged 30 to 39 in good health and CMV-seropositive.

The chain's CDR3 is CASSHRWTGGVNEQFF. The CDR3 DNA sequence: TGTGCCAGCAGCCATCGATGGACAGGGGGCGTCAATGAGCAGTTCTTC. The V call is TRBV28, the J call TRBJ2-1; 11 nucleotides match TRBD1. CDR1 is MDHEN and CDR2 is SYDVKM in the germline V gene. This CDR3 has 16 amino acids. The V and J ends lost 6 bases and 6 bases, in that order; junction bases with no gene match: 10.

The chain combines TRBV29-1 with TRBJ1-1; D ambiguous. This CDR3 is built from 13 residues. With 4 bases removed from V and 0 bases from J, the gap between germline ends came to 9 bases. Germline-derived CDR1 and CDR2 are SQVTM and ANQGSEA. The CDR3 loop is CSVVVSMNTEAFF. Written as DNA, the CDR3 is TGCAGCGTTGTGGTAAGCATGAACACTGAAGCTTTCTTT.

This clone was picked up a small number of times. The V and J genes are TRBV6-5 and TRBJ1-2; 7 bases match TRBD1. The V segment lost 0 bases and the J segment 1 base; nucleotides outside the gene matches: 2. The CDR3 contains 15 residues. From germline, CDR1 is MNHEY and CDR2 SVGAGI. The CDR3 sequence is CASSYSRGHNYGYTF. In DNA, the CDR3 is TGTGCCAGCAGTTACTCGAGGGGGCATAACTATGGCTACACCTTC.

The J gene is TRBJ2-3, the V gene TRBV9; 7 positions match TRBD2. Unmatched junction bases numbered 4, after V lost 6 bases and J lost 0 bases. Germline V lookup: CDR1 SGDLS, CDR2 YYNGEE. The CDR3 loop spans 14 amino acids. CDR3 in DNA: TGTGCCAGCAATGGGCGGGGGAGCACAGATACGCAGTATTTT. Amino acids: CASNGRGSTDTQYF. Using reference TRBV9 and TRBJ2-3 for the parts outside the CDR3, the full variable domain is DSGVTQTPKHLITATGQRVTLRCSPRSGDLSVYWYQQSLDQGLQFLIQYYNGEERAKGNILERFSAQQFPDLHSELNLSSLELGDSALYFCASNGRGSTDTQYFGPGTRLTVL.

The chain recombines TRBV5-1 with TRBJ2-7, with TRBD2 matching over 13 bases. Germline CDR1 reads SGHRS; CDR2 reads YFSETQ. Trimming took 4 bases from V and 5 from J; bases not matched to a gene: 6. The CDR3 runs to 15 residues. CDR3 nucleotide sequence: TGCGCCAGCAGCGTCGGGACTAGCGGGGCCCACGAGCAGTACTTC. It codes for CASSVGTSGAHEQYF.

The chain has TRBV10-3 and TRBJ2-7, with 7 bases fitting TRBD2. The germline V gene encodes CDR1 ENHRY and CDR2 SYGVKD. The CDR3 consists of 12 residues. With 5 bases clipped from V and 5 bases from J, the junction kept 3 bases outside the gene matches. CDR3 bases: TGTGCCATCAGTACGGGGGGACACGAGCAGTACTTC. It encodes CAISTGGHEQYF.

CDR3 sequence: CASSLGTDAYNEQFF. CDR3 nucleotides: TGTGCCAGTAGCTTAGGGACAGACGCCTACAATGAGCAGTTCTTC. The chain links TRBV19 to TRBJ2-1, with 7 bases identical to TRBD1. The CDR3 sequence is 15 residues long. V was pared by 6 bases and J by 2 bases, with 7 bases of the junction left unmatched. Germline CDR1 and CDR2: LNHDA and SQIVND (reference sequence).

The chain employs TRBV5-1 and TRBJ2-3, with TRBD2 matching over 11 bases. Germline V CDR1 and CDR2: SGHRS, YFSETQ. The V and J ends lost 0 bases and 4 bases, in that order; junction bases with no gene match: 4. The CDR3 runs to 16 residues. DNA for the CDR3: TGCGCCAGCAGCTTGGAGAGTAGCGGGGGGGCAGATACGCAGTATTTT. Translation gives CASSLESSGGADTQYF.

The CDR3 loop is CASSLRRMGGTYEQYF. In DNA form, the CDR3 reads TGTGCCAGCAGTTTACGGAGGATGGGGGGAACCTACGAGCAGTACTTC. The chain links TRBV28 to TRBJ2-7; possibly TRBD2 for D (6 bases). V was pared by 2 bases and J by 2 bases, with 16 bases between. Germline CDR1 and CDR2: MDHEN and SYDVKM. This CDR3 spans 16 amino acids.